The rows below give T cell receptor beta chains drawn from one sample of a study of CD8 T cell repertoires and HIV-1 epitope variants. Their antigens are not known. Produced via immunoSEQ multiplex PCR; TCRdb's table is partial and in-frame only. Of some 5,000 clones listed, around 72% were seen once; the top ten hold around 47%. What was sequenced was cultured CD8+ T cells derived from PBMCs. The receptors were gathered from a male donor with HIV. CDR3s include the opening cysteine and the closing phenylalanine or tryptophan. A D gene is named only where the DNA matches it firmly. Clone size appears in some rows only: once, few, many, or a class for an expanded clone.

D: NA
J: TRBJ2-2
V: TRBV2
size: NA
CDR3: CASNYGVNTGELFF
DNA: TGTGCCAGCAATTACGGGGTTAACACCGGGGAGCTGTTTTTT

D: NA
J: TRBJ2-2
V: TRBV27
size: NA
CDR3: CASSLFANTGELFF
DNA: TGTGCCAGCAGTTTATTCGCGAACACCGGGGAGCTGTTTTTT

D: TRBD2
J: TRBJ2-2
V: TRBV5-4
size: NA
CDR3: CASSRPGLAETGELFF
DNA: TGTGCCAGCAGCCGTCCCGGACTAGCGGAAACCGGGGAGCTGTTTTTT

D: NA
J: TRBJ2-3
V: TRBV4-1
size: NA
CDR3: CASSQEPTDTQYF
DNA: TGCGCCAGCAGCCAAGAGCCCACAGATACGCAGTATTTT

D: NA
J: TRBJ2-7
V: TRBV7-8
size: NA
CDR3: CASSLVAGSSYEQYF
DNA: TGTGCCAGCAGCTTAGTGGCAGGCAGCTCCTACGAGCAGTACTTC

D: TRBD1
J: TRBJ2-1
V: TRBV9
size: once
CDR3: CASSVSPGGPRPPEQFF
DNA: TGTGCCAGCAGCGTCTCCCCAGGGGGCCCTCGGCCACCTGAGCAGTTCTTC

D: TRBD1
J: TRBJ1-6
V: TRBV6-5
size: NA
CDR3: CASSLSGQGYSPLHF
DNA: TGTGCCAGCAGTTTGTCGGGACAGGGATATTCACCCCTCCACTTT

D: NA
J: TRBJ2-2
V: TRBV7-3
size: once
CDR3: CASSLNGGFEGDGELFF
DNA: TGTGCCAGCAGCTTAAATGGGGGTTTTGAGGGTGACGGGGAGCTGTTTTTT

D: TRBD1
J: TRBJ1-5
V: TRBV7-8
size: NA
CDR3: CASSWTGGRIQPQHF
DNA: TGTGCCAGCAGCTGGACAGGGGGAAGGATTCAGCCCCAGCATTTT

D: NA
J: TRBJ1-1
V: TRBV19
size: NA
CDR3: CASSPGGGEAFF
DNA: TGTGCCAGTAGTCCCGGCGGTGGCGAGGCTTTCTTT

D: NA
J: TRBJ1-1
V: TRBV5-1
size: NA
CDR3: CASSLGGAGNTEAFF
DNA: TGCGCCAGCAGCTTGGGGGGGGCCGGGAACACTGAAGCTTTCTTT

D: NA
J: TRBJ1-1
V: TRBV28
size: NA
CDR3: CASSLLKEMNTEAFF
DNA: TGTGCCAGCAGTTTATTGAAGGAAATGAACACTGAAGCTTTCTTT

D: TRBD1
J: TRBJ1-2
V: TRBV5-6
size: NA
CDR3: CASSLATRDRTLGYGYTF
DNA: TGTGCCAGCAGCTTGGCTACGAGGGACAGGACCCTTGGCTATGGCTACACCTTC

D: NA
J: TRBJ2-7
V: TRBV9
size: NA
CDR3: CASSATTDTYEQYF
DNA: TGTGCCAGCAGCGCGACGACAGACACCTACGAGCAGTACTTC

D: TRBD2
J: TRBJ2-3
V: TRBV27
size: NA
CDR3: CASSASGGTDTQYF
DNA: TGTGCCAGCAGTGCTAGCGGGGGCACAGATACGCAGTATTTT

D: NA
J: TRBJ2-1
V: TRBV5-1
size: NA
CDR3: CASSRTSPVSYNEQFF
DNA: TGCGCCAGCAGCAGAACTAGCCCCGTCTCCTACAATGAGCAGTTCTTC

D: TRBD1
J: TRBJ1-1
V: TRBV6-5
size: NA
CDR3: CASSYSTGGNAEAFF
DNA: TGTGCCAGCAGTTACTCGACAGGGGGCAACGCTGAAGCTTTCTTT

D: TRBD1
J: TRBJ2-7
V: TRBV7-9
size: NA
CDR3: CASSLVPDRGYEQYF
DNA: TGTGCCAGCAGCTTAGTCCCGGACAGGGGCTACGAGCAGTACTTC